The 5 T cell receptor beta chains in this list originate from one sample, sequenced in a study of chemoradiotherapy in HPV16-positive cancers. The assay was immunoSEQ multiplex PCR, and TCRdb's table has in-frame clones only and misses some. This table has around 2,400 clones, roughly 87% appearing once. Sequenced material: tumor tissue, taken from a patient who underwent chemoradiotherapy. These receptors originate from a human donor with HPV-associated anogenital cancer.

Here the CDR3 DNA reads TGTGCCAGCAGCTTAACTCTTAGCGGGGGGGAGTTGTTCTTC. Its translation: CASSLTLSGGELFF. This chain joins TRBV7-3 and TRBJ2-1, with TRBD2 matching over 11 bases. The CDR3 covers 14 residues. Germline values: CDR1 SGHTA, CDR2 FQGTGA. J was trimmed by 15 bases and V by 0 bases; bases with no gene match: 7.

The rearrangement joins TRBV7-2 to TRBJ2-4; TRBD1 matches 9 bases. Germline CDR1 reads SGHTA; CDR2 reads FQGNSA. The V segment lost 4 bases and the J segment 4 bases; nucleotides outside the gene matches: 2. The CDR3 consists of 14 residues. This CDR3 is CASSYDRGKNIQYF. CDR3 DNA: TGTGCCAGCAGCTACGACAGGGGGAAAAACATTCAGTACTTC.

The V gene is TRBV7-3, the J gene TRBJ1-1; 9 positions match TRBD1. There are 15 residues in the CDR3. V was clipped by 2 bases and J by 5 bases; unmatched bases: 6. The germline CDR1 and CDR2 sequences are SGHTA and FQGTGA. The CDR3 DNA reads TGTGCCAGCAGCTTATCGGACAGGGGAGGGACTGAAGCTTTCTTT. Protein sequence: CASSLSDRGGTEAFF.

The chain is built from TRBV25-1 and TRBJ1-1; D is undetermined. CDR3 size: 13 residues. Germline assignment: CDR1 MGHDK and CDR2 SYGVNS. The germline V and J ends were trimmed by 6 bases and 0 bases, with 8 bases remaining between them. CDR3 region: CASRSQVNTEAFF. The CDR3 DNA reads as TGTGCCAGCAGATCCCAGGTGAACACTGAAGCTTTCTTT. The full variable domain, completed using reference TRBV25-1 and TRBJ1-1, is EADIYQTPRYLVIGTGKKITLECSQTMGHDKMYWYQQDPGMELHLIHYSYGVNSTEKGDLSSESTVSRIRTEHFPLTLESARPSHTSQYLCASRSQVNTEAFFGQGTRLTVV.

The J gene is TRBJ1-4, the V gene TRBV27, with 7 positions matching TRBD1. Germline-derived CDR1 and CDR2 are MNHEY and SMNVEV (reference sequence). The CDR3 length is 14 residues. Trimming at V came to 6 bases and at J to 7 bases, leaving 8 bases not matched to a gene. The chain's CDR3 is CASSLNRGSEKLFF. The CDR3 region has the DNA TGTGCCAGCAGCCTAAACAGGGGCTCTGAAAAACTGTTTTTT.